The T cell receptor (beta chain) under discussion was sequenced for a study of CXCR3-negative and CXCR3-positive naive CD8 T cells. General study points: CXCR3-negative naive cells had less hydrophobic TRB CDR3s than did CXCR3-positive naive cells. Whereas both naive subsets had comparably high diversity, memory CD8+ cells had much lower diversity.

The CDR3 contains 12 residues. Germline V gives CDR1 SGHVS, CDR2 FNYEAQ. Via 5' RACE with UMI labels, TRB cDNA libraries were prepared. Each CDR3 protein gets one entry in TCRdb, which reprocessed the 5' RACE reads and gives no DNA. This listing includes thousands of distinct CDR3 sequences. This clonotype is called medium-sized (0.01 to 0.1%) based on its frequency. Its matching antigen is unknown. A CD45RO-CCR7+CD27+CD95- phenotype identified naive CD8+ T cells. This chain uses TRBV7-6 with TRBJ2-1; TCRdb outputs TRBD1, but without DNA this stays unchecked. The sequenced material came from naive CXCR3- CD8+ T cells from blood. Described subset: CD45RO-CCR7+CD27+CD95- naive CD8+ T cells lacking CXCR3 (TNR3-). The TCR sequence derives from a human donor in good health. Some clones in this sample may be carry-over from other donors' samples. The CDR3 sequence is CASSTRGNEQFF.